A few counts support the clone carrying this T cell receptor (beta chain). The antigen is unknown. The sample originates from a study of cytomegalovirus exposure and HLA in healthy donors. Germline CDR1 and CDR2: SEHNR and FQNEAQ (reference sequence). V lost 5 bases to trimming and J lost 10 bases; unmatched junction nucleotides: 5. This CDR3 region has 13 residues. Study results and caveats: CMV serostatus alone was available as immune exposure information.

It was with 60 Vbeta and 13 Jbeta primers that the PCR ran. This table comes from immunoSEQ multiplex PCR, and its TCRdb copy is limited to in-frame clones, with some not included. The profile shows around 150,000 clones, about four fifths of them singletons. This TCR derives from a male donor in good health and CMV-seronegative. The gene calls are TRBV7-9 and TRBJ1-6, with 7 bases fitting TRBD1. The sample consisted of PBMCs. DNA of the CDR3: TGTGCCAGCAGCCCCGACAGGGTATCACCCCTCCACTTT. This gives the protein CASSPDRVSPLHF. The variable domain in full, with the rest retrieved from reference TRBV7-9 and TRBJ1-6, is DTGVSQNPRHKITKRGQNVTFRCDPISEHNRLYWYRQTLGQGPEFLTYFQNEAQLEKSRLLSDRFSAERPKGSFSTLEIQRTEQGDSAMYLCASSPDRVSPLHFGNGTRLTVT.